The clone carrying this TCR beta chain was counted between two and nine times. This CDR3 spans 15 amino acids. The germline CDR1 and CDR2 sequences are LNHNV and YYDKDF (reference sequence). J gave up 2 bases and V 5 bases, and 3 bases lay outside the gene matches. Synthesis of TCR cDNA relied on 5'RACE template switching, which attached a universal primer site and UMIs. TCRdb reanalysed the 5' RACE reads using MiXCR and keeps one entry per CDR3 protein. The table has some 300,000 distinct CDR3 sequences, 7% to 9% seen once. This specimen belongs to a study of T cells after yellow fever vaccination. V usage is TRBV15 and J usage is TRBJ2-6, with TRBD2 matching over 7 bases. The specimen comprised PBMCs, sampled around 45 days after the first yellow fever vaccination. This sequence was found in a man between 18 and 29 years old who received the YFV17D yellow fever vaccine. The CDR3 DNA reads TGTGCCACCAGCTGGGGGGGAACTGGGGCCAACGTCCTGACTTTC. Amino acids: CATSWGGTGANVLTF.